These T cell receptor beta chains were read from a single sample in a study of shared clonotypes between healthy human individuals. Produced via immunoSEQ multiplex PCR; TCRdb's table is partial and in-frame only. Among under 600,000 clones listed, around 78% were seen once. The sequenced material came from PBMCs. These receptors came from a woman aged 40-49 years in good health. Some clones in this sample may be carry-over from other donors' samples. The CDR3 runs from the conserved cysteine through the conserved F or W. A D gene is named only where the DNA matches it firmly. Some rows have no size entry. The others give once, few or many, or a class for an expanded clone.

few	TRBV6-6	TRBD1	15	TRBJ1-4	CASSTPGQGAEKLFF	TGTGCCAGCAGTACCCCGGGACAGGGGGCAGAAAAACTGTTTTTT
NA	TRBV7-3	TRBD1	13	TRBJ2-5	CASSRGQGEAQYF	TGTGCCAGCAGCCGCGGACAGGGAGAGGCCCAGTACTTC
NA	TRBV6-6	TRBD1	16	TRBJ2-7	CASSSHRTGRRVEQYF	TGTGCCAGCAGTTCCCATAGGACAGGGAGACGTGTGGAGCAGTACTTC
NA	TRBV19	NA	16	TRBJ1-2	CASTLVFRTTLYGYTF	TGTGCCAGTACCCTGGTTTTCAGGACGACCCTCTATGGCTACACCTTC
NA	TRBV5-6	TRBD1	12	TRBJ1-1	CASSWGQSEAFF	TGTGCCAGCAGCTGGGGACAGAGTGAGGCTTTCTTT
NA	TRBV10-3	NA	13	TRBJ1-1	CAIRAGVNTEAFF	TGTGCCATCCGAGCCGGGGTGAACACTGAAGCTTTCTTT
NA	TRBV27	TRBD2	16	TRBJ2-7	CASSLRLAEKPYEQYF	TGTGCCAGCAGTTTACGGCTAGCGGAAAAACCCTACGAGCAGTACTTC
NA	TRBV28	NA	11	TRBJ1-2	CASTGSWGYTF	TGTGCCAGCACTGGCAGTTGGGGCTACACCTTC
NA	TRBV7-2	NA	12	TRBJ2-1	CASTLLNNEQFF	TGTGCCAGCACCCTACTTAACAATGAGCAGTTCTTC
NA	TRBV27	TRBD1	14	TRBJ1-2	CASRRGQDGYGYTF	TGTGCCAGCAGGAGAGGACAGGACGGCTATGGCTACACCTTC
NA	TRBV28	NA	17	TRBJ2-6	CASSFQVPSSGANVLTF	TGTGCCAGCAGTTTCCAGGTCCCGAGCTCTGGGGCCAACGTCCTGACTTTC
NA	TRBV15	NA	18	TRBJ2-2	CATSAEMTEGRDTGELFF	TGTGCCACCAGCGCAGAGATGACGGAGGGAAGAGACACCGGGGAGCTGTTTTTT
many	TRBV2	TRBD1	12	TRBJ1-2	CASRTGGYGYTF	TGTGCCAGCAGGACAGGGGGCTATGGCTACACCTTC
NA	TRBV5-1	NA	14	TRBJ2-4	CASSLEGVVGIQYF	TGCGCCAGCAGCTTAGAGGGGGTCGTCGGCATTCAGTACTTC
NA	TRBV11-2	NA	14	TRBJ2-1	CASSLHPSVGEQFF	TGTGCCAGCAGCTTACACCCTAGCGTTGGTGAGCAGTTCTTC
NA	TRBV4-2	NA	17	TRBJ2-3	CASSQDLSRGIQDTQYF	TGTGCCAGCAGCCAAGATCTGTCCAGGGGAATTCAAGATACGCAGTATTTT
NA	TRBV29-1	NA	13	TRBJ1-4	CSVGWATNEKLFF	TGCAGCGTGGGCTGGGCAACTAATGAAAAACTGTTTTTT
NA	TRBV7-1	NA	16	TRBJ2-1	CASSLASSISYNEQFF	TGTGCCAGCAGCTTAGCATCCAGTATCTCCTACAATGAGCAGTTCTTC
NA	TRBV15	NA	12	TRBJ2-1	CATSRSPSEQFF	TGTGCCACCAGCAGGTCACCTTCTGAGCAGTTCTTC
NA	TRBV28	NA	13	TRBJ2-7	CASRAGGVYEQYF	TGTGCCAGCAGAGCGGGCGGGGTTTACGAGCAGTACTTC
few	TRBV7-2	NA	15	TRBJ2-7	CASSLGWGNSYEQYF	TGTGCCAGCAGCCTCGGCTGGGGTAACTCCTACGAGCAGTACTTC
NA	TRBV19	NA	15	TRBJ1-2	CASRSGKQGNYGYTF	TGTGCCAGTAGATCGGGAAAACAGGGAAACTATGGCTACACCTTC
once	TRBV7-9	NA	15	TRBJ2-5	CASSLYSGGGETQYF	TGTGCCAGCAGCTTATATTCCGGGGGAGGAGAGACCCAGTACTTC
NA	TRBV10-3	TRBD1	15	TRBJ2-6	CAIGGQAGGANVLTF	TGTGCCATCGGGGGACAGGCGGGAGGGGCCAACGTCCTGACTTTC
NA	TRBV5-1	NA	14	TRBJ1-4	CASSLGDTNEKLFF	TGCGCCAGCAGCTTAGGGGATACTAATGAAAAACTGTTTTTT
NA	TRBV7-6	TRBD1	15	TRBJ2-1	CASTPGQDSYNEQFF	TGTGCCAGCACTCCTGGACAGGACTCCTACAATGAGCAGTTCTTC
NA	TRBV11-3	NA	16	TRBJ2-3	CASSLGVSEVTDTQYF	TGTGCCAGCAGCTTAGGCGTCAGCGAAGTGACAGATACGCAGTATTTT
NA	TRBV4-1	TRBD2	16	TRBJ2-7	CASTLGGGRQTYEQYF	TGCGCCAGCACCCTGGGGGGCGGGAGGCAGACCTACGAGCAGTACTTC
NA	TRBV29-1	NA	13	TRBJ2-3	CSVEAGGTDTQYF	TGCAGCGTTGAGGCAGGGGGCACAGATACGCAGTATTTT
NA	TRBV7-3	TRBD1	14	TRBJ2-4	CASSRQGGKNIQYF	TGTGCCAGCAGTCGACAGGGTGGCAAAAACATTCAGTACTTC
NA	TRBV4-1	NA	14	TRBJ1-6	CASSQVVDSPPLHF	TGCGCCAGCAGCCAAGTGGTCGACAGTCCACCCCTCCACTTT
NA	TRBV11-2	TRBD2	14	TRBJ2-7	CASSPSGLTYEQYF	TGTGCCAGCAGCCCTAGCGGGCTGACCTACGAGCAGTACTTC
NA	TRBV10-3	TRBD1	15	TRBJ2-2	CAITSGTGPTGELFF	TGTGCCATCACATCCGGGACAGGTCCCACCGGGGAGCTGTTTTTT
NA	TRBV6-1	NA	13	TRBJ1-1	CASSERGGTEAFF	TGTGCCAGCAGTGAAAGGGGGGGCACTGAAGCTTTCTTT
NA	TRBV10-3	TRBD2	18	TRBJ2-2	CAISAGTSGSPNTGELFF	TGTGCCATCAGTGCCGGGACTAGCGGGAGTCCGAACACCGGGGAGCTGTTTTTT
NA	TRBV9	NA	14	TRBJ1-4	CASSVTGSNEKLFF	TGTGCCAGCAGCGTAACGGGGTCTAATGAAAAACTGTTTTTT
NA	TRBV7-9	NA	17	TRBJ2-7	CASSSPRDQGGSYEQYF	TGTGCCAGCAGCTCCCCCCGGGACCAAGGGGGCTCCTACGAGCAGTACTTC
few	TRBV9	NA	14	TRBJ1-4	CASTPGATNEKLFF	TGTGCCAGCACCCCTGGAGCAACTAATGAAAAACTGTTTTTT
NA	TRBV2	TRBD1	14	TRBJ1-2	CASRTGGTNYGYTF	TGTGCCAGCAGGACAGGGGGCACAAACTATGGCTACACCTTC
NA	TRBV2	NA	14	TRBJ2-7	CASSDRLATYEQYF	TGTGCCAGCAGTGATCGGCTAGCCACCTACGAGCAGTACTTC
few	TRBV7-9	NA	12	TRBJ2-7	CASSQERYEQYF	TGTGCCAGCAGCCAGGAAAGGTACGAGCAGTACTTC
NA	TRBV9	NA	14	TRBJ2-1	CASSGTAQPGEQFF	TGTGCCAGCAGCGGGACAGCCCAGCCAGGTGAGCAGTTCTTC
NA	TRBV7-3	NA	14	TRBJ2-6	CASSLQSGANVLTF	TGTGCCAGCAGCCTTCAATCTGGGGCCAACGTCCTGACTTTC
NA	TRBV9	NA	14	TRBJ2-7	CASSVGGPDYEQYF	TGTGCCAGCAGCGTAGGGGGCCCCGACTACGAGCAGTACTTC
few	TRBV30	NA	13	TRBJ2-2	CASERFNPGELFF	TGTGCCTCAGAAAGGTTTAACCCCGGGGAGCTGTTTTTT
NA	TRBV10-3	NA	15	TRBJ2-5	CAIRVISPMQETQYF	TGTGCCATCAGGGTGATTAGCCCAATGCAAGAGACCCAGTACTTC
NA	TRBV28	NA	12	TRBJ2-4	CASTTPQNIQYF	TGTGCCAGCACGACGCCTCAAAACATTCAGTACTTC
NA	TRBV5-8	NA	13	TRBJ2-7	CASSSTGWYEQYF	TGTGCCAGCAGCTCTACAGGGTGGTACGAGCAGTACTTC
many	TRBV28	NA	15	TRBJ2-7	CASSPHGLTTYEQYF	TGTGCCAGCAGTCCCCATGGACTAACAACCTACGAGCAGTACTTC
NA	TRBV4-3	TRBD2	17	TRBJ2-7	CASSQDFGTSGSYEQYF	TGCGCCAGCAGCCAAGATTTTGGGACTAGCGGTTCCTACGAGCAGTACTTC
NA	TRBV25-1	NA	12	TRBJ2-2	CASSLVPGELFF	TGTGCCAGCAGCCTAGTCCCCGGGGAGCTGTTTTTT
NA	TRBV2	TRBD2	12	TRBJ2-7	CALGTSTLEQYF	TGTGCCCTGGGGACTAGCACCCTCGAGCAGTACTTC
NA	TRBV16	NA	16	TRBJ1-2	CASSRIKGLEVYGYTF	TGTGCCAGCAGCCGAATAAAGGGCCTCGAGGTATATGGCTACACCTTC
NA	TRBV18	NA	14	TRBJ2-3	CASSPSTAADTQYF	TGTGCCAGCTCACCATCCACCGCAGCGGATACGCAGTATTTT
NA	TRBV5-1	TRBD2	16	TRBJ2-5	CASSPTSGGGGETQYF	TGCGCCAGCAGCCCGACTAGCGGGGGGGGCGGAGAGACCCAGTACTTC
NA	TRBV10-3	NA	16	TRBJ2-3	CAIRDSQGTNTDTQYF	TGTGCCATCAGGGACTCACAGGGAACCAACACAGATACGCAGTATTTT
few	TRBV5-1	NA	14	TRBJ2-3	CASSFRQATDTQYF	TGCGCCAGCAGCTTCAGGCAGGCCACAGATACGCAGTATTTT